Following are 6 T cell receptor beta chains from one sample sequenced in a study of shared clonotypes between healthy human individuals. Naive CD8 cells, CD45RO-negative and positively selected for CCR7, excluded terminally differentiated effector memory CD45RA+ cells. Only in-frame clones appear in the TCRdb table, and some are missing; sequencing was by immunoSEQ multiplex PCR. This sample has about 1,900,000 clones; approximately 94% occur once, and the top ten carry 1.2%. The sequenced sample consisted of naive CD8+ T cells sorted from blood. These TCRs come from a man between 18 and 29 years old in good health.

The chain carries TRBV13 and TRBJ1-2; TRBD1 is a possible D gene (5 bases). V was clipped by 0 bases and J by 8 bases, with 19 bases between them. From germline, CDR1 is PRHDT and CDR2 FYEKMQ (reference sequence). This CDR3 region has 16 residues. The CDR3 here is CASSLGDKEGTRGYTF. The DNA of the CDR3 is TGTGCCAGCAGCTTAGGGGACAAGGAGGGGACTAGGGGCTACACCTTC.

The chain carries TRBV6-1 and TRBJ2-2; TRBD1 matches at 7 bases. Germline V gene sequence: CDR1 MNHNS, CDR2 SASEGT. The CDR3 is 15 residues long. With 6 bases clipped from V and 1 base from J, the junction kept 5 bases outside the gene matches. The CDR3 DNA is TGTGCCAGCAGAGATTGGACAGGGAACACCGGGGAGCTGTTTTTT. Translated, it gives CASRDWTGNTGELFF.

Points on this clone: The identical CDR3 is also encoded by other nucleotide sequences in the sample. The rearrangement links TRBV5-1 to TRBJ2-7; D unclear. CDR3 length equals 13 residues. Germline loops: CDR1 SGHRS, CDR2 YFSETQ. The V end was cut by 0 bases, the J end by 0 bases, with 4 bases between. The CDR3 DNA sequence: TGCGCCAGCAGCTTGGGGGTCTCCTACGAGCAGTACTTC. Translating it yields CASSLGVSYEQYF.

About this clone itself: The same CDR3 can be traced to other DNA sequences in this sample. The rearrangement joins TRBV5-6 to TRBJ2-5; 7 bases fit TRBD2. Per germline, CDR1 SGHDT and CDR2 YYEEEE. The CDR3 contains 14 residues. J lost 4 bases, V lost 1 base, and 4 bases had no gene match. The CDR3 DNA is TGTGCCAGCAGCTTGTTAGCGGGCCCAGAGACCCAGTACTTC. This encodes CASSLLAGPETQYF. The variable domain in full, with the rest retrieved from reference TRBV5-6 and TRBJ2-5, is DAGVTQSPTHLIKTRGQQVTLRCSPKSGHDTVSWYQQALGQGPQFIFQYYEEEERQRGNFPDRFSGHQFPNYSSELNVNALLLGDSALYLCASSLLAGPETQYFGPGTRLLVL.

This sequence joins TRBV18 and TRBJ2-7; D gene uncertain. The V end lost 2 bases, the J end lost 2 bases, and 10 bases lay between the germline ends. Germline V gene lookup returns CDR1 KGHSH and CDR2 LQKENI. This CDR3 has 14 residues. The CDR3 DNA sequence: TGTGCCAGCTCACCAAAGGATGTCCCCTACGAGCAGTACTTC. Translating it yields CASSPKDVPYEQYF. The full variable domain, completed using reference TRBV18 and TRBJ2-7, is NAGVMQNPRHLVRRRGQEARLRCSPMKGHSHVYWYRQLPEEGLKFMVYLQKENIIDESGMPKERFSAEFPKEGPSILRIQQVVRGDSAAYFCASSPKDVPYEQYFGPGTRLTVT.

The chain joins TRBV28 to TRBJ2-2; D is perhaps TRBD2 (6 bases). The V gene lost 3 bases and the J gene lost 0 bases, with 14 bases spanning the gap. The germline V gene has CDR1 MDHEN and CDR2 SYDVKM. The CDR3 spans 17 residues. DNA of the CDR3: TGTGCCAGCAGTTTGTACCCTGGAGGGCCGAACACCGGGGAGCTGTTTTTT. This encodes CASSLYPGGPNTGELFF.